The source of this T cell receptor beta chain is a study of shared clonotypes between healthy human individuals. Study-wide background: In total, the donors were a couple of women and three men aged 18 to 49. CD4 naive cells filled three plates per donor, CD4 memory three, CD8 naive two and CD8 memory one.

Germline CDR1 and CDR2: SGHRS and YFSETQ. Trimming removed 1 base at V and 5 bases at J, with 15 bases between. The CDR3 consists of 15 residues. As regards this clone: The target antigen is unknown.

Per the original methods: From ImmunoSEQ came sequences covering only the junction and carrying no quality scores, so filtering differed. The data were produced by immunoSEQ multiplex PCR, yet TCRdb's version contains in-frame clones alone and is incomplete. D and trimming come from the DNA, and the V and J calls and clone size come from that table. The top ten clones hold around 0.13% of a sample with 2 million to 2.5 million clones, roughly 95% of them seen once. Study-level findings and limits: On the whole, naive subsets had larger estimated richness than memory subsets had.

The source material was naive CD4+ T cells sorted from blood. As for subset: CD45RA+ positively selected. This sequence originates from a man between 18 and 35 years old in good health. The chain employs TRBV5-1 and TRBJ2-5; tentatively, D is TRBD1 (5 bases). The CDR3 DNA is TGCGCCAGCAGCTTGTTGCCAGGGCCAGGGGAGACCCAGTACTTC. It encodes CASSLLPGPGETQYF.